A single sample gave rise to the 14 T cell receptor beta chains below, sequenced in a study of T-cell memory formation after mild COVID-19. TCRdb reprocessed the 5' RACE reads with MiXCR, giving one entry per CDR3 protein. The profile shows 260,000 or so distinct CDR3 sequences, over 15% of them singletons. The sample consisted of PBMCs or a T cell subset sorted from them (not recorded which). These receptors all stem from a man between 18 and 29 years old who had mild COVID-19 (a few samples of this study predate the infection). Cell type and time point are not known.

The CDR3 DNA reads TGTGCCAGCAGCTATAGCGGCCAAGAGACCCAGTACTTC. Residues: CASSYSGQETQYF. The chain carries TRBV7-8 and TRBJ2-5, with D tentatively TRBD2 (6 bases). Germline lookup yields CDR1 SGHVS and CDR2 FQNEAQ. The V end lost 4 bases, the J end lost 1 base, and 7 bases lay between the germline ends. The CDR3 totals 13 residues.

J is TRBJ1-1 and V is TRBV20-1; maybe TRBD1 (6 bases). Germline CDR1 and CDR2: DFQATT and SNEGSKA (reference sequence). The CDR3 has 16 amino acids. Trimming removed 0 bases at V and 1 base at J, with 15 bases between. DNA of the CDR3: TGCAGTGCTAGAGATAGAAGGGGGAGCCAGAACACTGAAGCTTTCTTT. As protein: CSARDRRGSQNTEAFF.

This chain uses TRBV27 with TRBJ2-7; D unresolved. The V end lost 3 bases, the J end lost 3 bases, and 3 bases lay between the germline ends. Germline CDR1 reads MNHEY; CDR2 reads SMNVEV (reference sequence). This CDR3 spans 11 amino acids. CDR3 amino acids: CASSFFYEQYV. CDR3 DNA: TGTGCCAGCAGTTTCTTCTACGAGCAGTACGTC.

This clonotype was recorded many times. This chain's CDR3 is CAISFTGELFF. The CDR3 nucleotides are TGTGCCATCAGTTTCACCGGGGAGCTGTTTTTT. The chain employs TRBV10-3 and TRBJ2-2, with D hard to call. The CDR3 loop spans 11 amino acids. CDR1 is ENHRY and CDR2 is SYGVKD in the germline V gene. V lost 5 bases, J lost 4 bases, and 2 bases lay in between.

This clonotype was seen just once. The rearrangement joins TRBV5-1 to TRBJ1-6, with a weak D call TRBD1 (6 bases). The CDR3 sequence is 16 residues long. Trimming took 4 bases from V and 0 from J, leaving 11 bases between them. Germline loops: CDR1 SGHRS, CDR2 YFSETQ. The CDR3 sequence is CASSTGQSSYNSPLHF. The CDR3 bases are TGCGCCAGCAGCACCGGACAGAGCTCCTATAATTCACCCCTCCACTTT.

This chain joins TRBV7-2 and TRBJ2-1; 8 bases line up with TRBD2. V gave up 5 bases and J gave up 10 bases; unmatched junction bases: 13. CDR3 size: 15 residues. CDR1 is SGHTA and CDR2 is FQGNSA in the germline V gene. CDR3 in DNA: TGTGCCAGCAGCCCCGGACTAGCTCCGACACGCGAGCAGTTCTTC. Its translation: CASSPGLAPTREQFF.

The chain has TRBV9 and TRBJ2-3, with TRBD2 identical over 12 bases. The germline V gene has CDR1 SGDLS and CDR2 YYNGEE. This CDR3 region has 18 residues. V lost 0 bases and J lost 2; bases outside the gene matches: 7. This chain's CDR3 is CASSVGASGGDNTDTQYF. In nucleotides, the CDR3 is TGTGCCAGCAGCGTAGGGGCTAGCGGGGGGGATAACACAGATACGCAGTATTTT.

This clonotype was seen a handful of times. V usage is TRBV20-1 and J usage is TRBJ2-3; D possibly matches TRBD1 or TRBD2 (6 bases each). V gave up 6 bases and J gave up 6 bases, with 19 bases separating them. The CDR3 has 14 amino acids. CDR1 and CDR2 (germline): DFQATT, SNEGSKA (reference sequence). As DNA, the CDR3 is TGCAGTGCCCCCGGGGGCAGGGTTCGGGATACGCAGTATTTT. Amino acids: CSAPGGRVRDTQYF.

This clonotype occurred a few times. V gene TRBV7-9 combines with J gene TRBJ2-1; D call uncertain. The CDR3 runs to 13 residues. V gave up 1 base and J gave up 6 bases, with 7 bases separating them. Germline CDR1 reads SEHNR; CDR2 reads FQNEAQ (reference sequence). CDR3 DNA sequence: TGTGCCAGCAGCTTAGAGAGTTTCAATGAGCAGTTCTTC. As protein: CASSLESFNEQFF. Complete variable domain (other parts from reference TRBV7-9 and TRBJ2-1): DTGVSQNPRHKITKRGQNVTFRCDPISEHNRLYWYRQTLGQGPEFLTYFQNEAQLEKSRLLSDRFSAERPKGSFSTLEIQRTEQGDSAMYLCASSLESFNEQFFGPGTRLTVL.

This clonotype was detected only a few times. The rearrangement joins TRBV20-1 to TRBJ1-1; 7 bases fit TRBD1. Trimming took 5 bases from V and 1 from J; bases not matched to a gene: 4. Germline loops: CDR1 DFQATT, CDR2 SNEGSKA (reference sequence). There are 13 residues in the CDR3. The CDR3 here is CSAFRTGNTEAFF. The CDR3 DNA is TGCAGTGCTTTCCGGACAGGGAACACTGAAGCTTTCTTT.

This clonotype has more than one count but fewer than ten. The rearrangement uses TRBV7-2 and TRBJ2-3; 7 nucleotides agree with TRBD2. Germline assignment: CDR1 SGHTA and CDR2 FQGNSA. Trimming cost V 3 bases and J 4 bases; bases outside gene matches: 7. The CDR3 loop spans 15 amino acids. The CDR3 sequence is CASSFGAGMADTQYF. The DNA of the CDR3 is TGTGCCAGCAGCTTTGGAGCGGGGATGGCAGATACGCAGTATTTT. The variable domain in full, with the rest retrieved from reference TRBV7-2 and TRBJ2-3, is GAGVSQSPSNKVTEKGKDVELRCDPISGHTALYWYRQSLGQGLEFLIYFQGNSAPDKSGLPSDRFSAERTGGSVSTLTIQRTQQEDSAVYLCASSFGAGMADTQYFGPGTRLTVL.

The table lists this clonotype with a few counts. This chain links TRBV9 with TRBJ1-4, with D possibly being TRBD1 (6 bases). Germline V gene lookup returns CDR1 SGDLS and CDR2 YYNGEE. This CDR3 has 14 residues. V lost 4 bases, J lost 2 bases, and 9 bases lay in between. The CDR3 here is CASSTQGTNEKLFF. The CDR3 bases are TGTGCCAGCAGCACCCAGGGGACTAATGAAAAACTGTTTTTT.

This clonotype has a count of ten or more. The rearrangement links TRBV7-9 to TRBJ2-7; D gene unclear. Germline values: CDR1 SEHNR, CDR2 FQNEAQ (reference sequence). This CDR3 has 12 amino acids. Deletions cut 0 bases from V and 3 bases from J, with 3 bases between. This chain's CDR3 is CASSLAYYEQYF. CDR3 bases: TGTGCCAGCAGCTTAGCATACTACGAGCAGTACTTC.

The sample holds a few counts of this clonotype. The chain combines TRBV9 with TRBJ1-5; D gene unclear. This CDR3 region has 12 residues. V lost 3 bases and J 5 bases, leaving 6 bases between the germline ends. Germline lookup yields CDR1 SGDLS and CDR2 YYNGEE. This CDR3 reads CASSAGDQPQHF. DNA for the CDR3: TGTGCCAGCAGCGCCGGGGATCAGCCCCAGCATTTT.